This entry lists 25 T cell receptor beta chains sequenced from one sample in a study of blood T cell repertoires in COVID-19. The protocol was immunoSEQ multiplex PCR, while the TCRdb copy is restricted to in-frame clones and leaves out a portion. The data hold hundreds of thousands of clones, with around 88% observed a single time. The sample taken for sequencing was peripheral blood. The receptors stem from a middle-aged man with acute or convalescent COVID-19.

V and J are TRBV10-3 and TRBJ2-3; 10 bases match TRBD2. Losses at the gene ends were 5 bases for V and 0 bases for J; bases not matched to a gene: 8. Per the germline V gene, CDR1 is ENHRY and CDR2 is SYGVKD. This CDR3 contains 17 residues. The CDR3 sequence: CAISTPATSGSTDTQYF. The CDR3 coding sequence is TGTGCCATCAGTACCCCCGCGACTAGCGGGAGCACAGATACGCAGTATTTT.

CDR3 sequence (DNA): TGTGCCAGCAGTTCACTGGGGGGGAGACATGGCTACACCTTC. As protein: CASSSLGGRHGYTF. This chain connects TRBV6-5 to TRBJ1-2, with TRBD1 as a possible D gene (5 bases). This CDR3 spans 14 amino acids. Trimming removed 4 bases from V and 6 bases from J, with 15 bases in between. Germline V lookup: CDR1 MNHEY, CDR2 SVGAGI.

CDR3 sequence: CASSPGGTGELFF. DNA of the CDR3: TGTGCCAGCAGCCCAGGGGGGACCGGGGAGCTGTTTTTT. V and J are TRBV11-2 and TRBJ2-2, with D perhaps TRBD1 (7 bases). CDR1 SGHAT and CDR2 FQNNGV come from the germline V gene. Trimming removed 5 bases from V and 5 bases from J, with 9 bases in between. The CDR3 has 13 amino acids.

This clone has just one count. The genes are TRBV6-5 and TRBJ1-1, with D unclear. V gave up 0 bases and J gave up 5 bases, with 10 bases separating them. The length of the CDR3 is 14 residues. In germline, CDR1 is MNHEY, CDR2 SVGAGI. The CDR3 spells CASSYSSGGTEAFF. The CDR3 DNA sequence: TGTGCCAGCAGTTACTCCTCGGGAGGTACTGAAGCTTTCTTT.

The chain couples TRBV30 to TRBJ1-1, with TRBD1 matching 8 bases. The trim removed 4 bases at V and 3 bases at J, leaving 7 bases unmatched. In germline, CDR1 is GTSNPN, CDR2 SVGIG (reference sequence). This CDR3 contains 14 residues. The CDR3 reads CAWTGGQGDTEAFF. The CDR3 bases are TGTGCCTGGACAGGCGGACAGGGAGACACTGAAGCTTTCTTT.

This clone has just a few counts. The genes are TRBV5-1 and TRBJ2-5; 8 bases line up with TRBD1. This CDR3 contains 16 residues. V shed 2 bases, J shed 2 bases, and the junction held 8 bases outside the gene matches. The germline gives CDR1 SGHRS, CDR2 YFSETQ. The CDR3 sequence: CASSFGHGDRQETQYF. The CDR3 DNA reads TGCGCCAGCAGCTTTGGGCACGGGGACAGGCAAGAGACCCAGTACTTC.

The genes are TRBV2 and TRBJ2-1; D not resolved. Germline-derived CDR1 and CDR2 are SNHLY and FYNNEI. CDR3 length equals 11 residues. Deletions cut 5 bases from V and 8 bases from J, with 7 bases between. The CDR3 DNA sequence: TGTGCCAGCAGTCCGTTTGATGAGCAGTTCTTC. It translates to CASSPFDEQFF.

In its sample, this clone was seen once. Here the CDR3 DNA reads TGTGCCAGTCGGACAGGGGGGCATTCACCCCTCCACTTT. It is translated as CASRTGGHSPLHF. The chain links TRBV19 to TRBJ1-6, with 10 nucleotides matching TRBD1. This CDR3 has 13 residues. V shed 8 bases and J 8 bases; nucleotides not matched to a gene: 3. Germline values: CDR1 LNHDA, CDR2 SQIVND (reference sequence).

The chain links TRBV2 to TRBJ1-1; D not certain. Trimming pared 6 bases from V and 4 bases from J, leaving 9 bases between. The CDR3 runs 12 residues. Germline assignment: CDR1 SNHLY and CDR2 FYNNEI. This CDR3 reads CASRSRFTEAFF. CDR3 bases: TGTGCCAGCAGGAGTCGTTTCACTGAAGCTTTCTTT. The complete variable domain, with remaining parts taken from reference TRBV2 and TRBJ1-1, reads EPEVTQTPSHQVTQMGQEVILRCVPISNHLYFYWYRQILGQKVEFLVSFYNNEISEKSEIFDDQFSVERPDGSNFTLKIRSTKLEDSAMYFCASRSRFTEAFFGQGTRLTVV.

The rearrangement links TRBV15 to TRBJ2-1, with 9 bases matching TRBD1. The V gene's germline CDR1 is LNHNV and CDR2 YYDKDF (reference sequence). Trimming took 3 bases from V and 14 from J; bases not matched to a gene: 11. This CDR3 comprises 14 residues. CDR3 nucleotides: TGTGCCACCAGCAGGGGTCGGGACAGGGCCCTAGAGTTCTTC. It yields the protein CATSRGRDRALEFF.

This clone was observed once. The chain carries TRBV11-2 and TRBJ1-4, with no clear D. Per germline, CDR1 SGHAT and CDR2 FQNNGV. V gave up 4 bases and J gave up 5 bases, with 5 bases separating them. The CDR3 sequence is 12 residues long. CDR3 nucleotide sequence: TGTGCCAGCAGCTACTACAATGAAAAACTGTTTTTT. Protein product: CASSYYNEKLFF. The full variable domain, its missing parts supplied by reference TRBV11-2 and TRBJ1-4, is EAGVAQSPRYKIIEKRQSVAFWCNPISGHATLYWYQQILGQGPKLLIQFQNNGVVDDSQLPKDRFSAERLKGVDSTLKIQPAKLEDSAVYLCASSYYNEKLFFGSGTQLSVL.

The chain is built from TRBV11-2 and TRBJ1-4; D might be TRBD1 (5 bases). This CDR3 is 13 amino acids long. Trimming took off 8 bases at V and 6 bases at J, with 13 bases between the two ends. Germline V gene sequence: CDR1 SGHAT, CDR2 FQNNGV. The CDR3 DNA follows: TGTGCCAGCGGAAACCGGGGGGATGAAAAACTGTTTTTT. This codes for CASGNRGDEKLFF. Combining the CDR3 with reference TRBV11-2 and TRBJ1-4 gives the whole variable domain EAGVAQSPRYKIIEKRQSVAFWCNPISGHATLYWYQQILGQGPKLLIQFQNNGVVDDSQLPKDRFSAERLKGVDSTLKIQPAKLEDSAVYLCASGNRGDEKLFFGSGTQLSVL.

This clone was seen just once. The chain carries TRBV2 and TRBJ2-2; D perhaps matches TRBD1 (6 bases). This CDR3 contains 14 residues. Between the trimmed V and J ends, which lost 6 bases and 1 base, there was a span of 9 bases. Per germline, CDR1 SNHLY and CDR2 FYNNEI. CDR3 sequence reads: CASRVDRNTGELFF. CDR3 coding DNA: TGTGCCAGCAGAGTGGACAGGAACACCGGGGAGCTGTTTTTT.

V and J are TRBV18 and TRBJ1-2; D unresolved. The V gene's germline CDR1 is KGHSH and CDR2 LQKENI. Trimming removed 2 bases at V and 4 bases at J, with 14 bases between. CDR3 length: 15 residues. CDR3 in DNA: TGTGCCAGCTCACCAGGATCTGGAGGTTCCTATGGCTACACCTTC. It translates to CASSPGSGGSYGYTF.

V usage is TRBV5-4 and J usage is TRBJ1-2; TRBD1 might be the D (5 bases). The germline gives CDR1 SGHNT, CDR2 YYREEE (reference sequence). Trimming took 0 bases from V and 6 from J, leaving 12 bases between them. This CDR3 has 14 amino acids. The CDR3 sequence: CASSLENLGDGYTF. The CDR3 DNA sequence: TGTGCCAGCAGCTTGGAAAACCTAGGGGATGGCTACACCTTC.

This CDR3 reads CASSPRTGWRGYTF. For the CDR3, the DNA is TGTGCCAGCAGCCCGCGGACAGGATGGAGGGGCTACACCTTC. The V call is TRBV6-5, the J call TRBJ1-2, with 7 bases identical to TRBD1. The CDR3 is 14 amino acids. V was clipped by 6 bases and J by 8 bases; unmatched bases: 12. Germline V CDR1 and CDR2: MNHEY, SVGAGI.

This chain joins TRBV7-8 and TRBJ1-2; D ambiguous. The CDR3 contains 12 residues. Trimming removed 1 base from V and 12 bases from J, with 12 bases in between. In germline, CDR1 is SGHVS, CDR2 FQNEAQ. The CDR3: CASSLGSGPNTF. CDR3 sequence (DNA): TGTGCCAGCAGCTTAGGATCAGGCCCCAACACCTTC.

The V gene is TRBV10-1, the J gene TRBJ2-2; D remains ambiguous. There are 14 residues in the CDR3. Germline CDR1 WNHNN, CDR2 SYGVQD (reference sequence). V was pared by 2 bases and J by 5 bases, with 9 bases between. CDR3 nucleotide sequence: TGCGCCAGCAGTGAGAACTACCTTACCGGGGAGCTGTTTTTT. Amino acid sequence: CASSENYLTGELFF.

This clone came up once. This chain connects TRBV4-2 to TRBJ1-5; D is unresolved. The V end was cut by 2 bases, the J end by 0 bases, with 20 bases between. From germline, CDR1 is LGHNA and CDR2 YNFKEQ. The CDR3 is made up of 19 amino acids. The DNA of the CDR3 is TGTGCCAGCAGCCAAAAGGCGAGGGCGAGCTTAAATAGCAATCAGCCCCAGCATTTT. Encoded protein: CASSQKARASLNSNQPQHF.

This chain joins TRBV3-1 (or the pseudogene TRBV3-2) and TRBJ1-1; no firm D call. CDR3 length: 13 amino acids. Germline V gene data show CDR1 as LGHDT and CDR2 as YNNKEL (reference sequence). V was shortened by 4 bases and J by 6 bases, with 12 bases between the two germline ends. CDR3 nucleotides: TGTGCCAGCAGCCCTACTACTGCCCCTGAAGCTTTCTTT. Protein: CASSPTTAPEAFF.

The chain uses TRBV6-4 and TRBJ2-3, with D tentatively TRBD2 (5 bases). The CDR3 has 15 residues. The germline CDR1 and CDR2 sequences are MRHNA and SNTAGT. Trimming left V 2 bases short and J 0 bases short, with 9 bases between. This chain's CDR3 is CASSDVGGSTDTQYF. CDR3 coding DNA: TGTGCCAGCAGTGACGTCGGAGGAAGCACAGATACGCAGTATTTT.

The chain combines TRBV13 with TRBJ2-2, with D possibly being TRBD2 (6 bases). Germline V gene data show CDR1 as PRHDT and CDR2 as FYEKMQ (reference sequence). V lost 5 bases and J lost 1, with 8 bases in between. The CDR3 is 14 amino acids. The chain's CDR3 is CASSPRGNTGELFF. CDR3 coding DNA: TGTGCCAGCAGCCCGCGGGGGAACACCGGGGAGCTGTTTTTT.

Here the CDR3 DNA reads TGTGCCAGTAGCCGCAGGGGGCCGGCCGGGGAGCTGTTTTTT. Translating it yields CASSRRGPAGELFF. The chain joins TRBV19 to TRBJ2-2; 8 bases map to TRBD1. CDR1 and CDR2 from the germline V gene are LNHDA and SQIVND (reference sequence). This CDR3 spans 14 amino acids. Trimming took 6 bases from V and 6 from J; bases not matched to a gene: 6.

The chain employs TRBV10-1 and TRBJ2-5, with 8 bases lining up with TRBD1. After removal of 5 bases from V and 7 bases from J, the junction contained 9 bases not matched to a gene. The CDR3 extends over 14 amino acids. Germline lookup yields CDR1 WNHNN and CDR2 SYGVQD (reference sequence). Here the CDR3 DNA reads TGCGCCAGCAGTCGGGACAGGCTCAAAGGGACCCAGTACTTC. This translates into CASSRDRLKGTQYF.

The V and J genes are TRBV2 and TRBJ2-1; TRBD1 matches at 7 bases. The CDR3 is made up of 15 amino acids. The ends lost 0 bases at V and 8 bases at J; junction bases unmatched: 7. CDR1 SNHLY and CDR2 FYNNEI come from the germline V gene. CDR3 DNA sequence: TGTGCCAGCAGTGAAGCGCTTACAGGGGTCGATGAGCAGTTCTTC. Encoded protein: CASSEALTGVDEQFF.